This T cell receptor beta chain derives from a study of a mutant IDH1 vaccine in newly diagnosed glioma. Time point in this sample: baseline, week 1 (first vaccination visit). The treatment here: pre-vaccination baseline after standard-of-care therapy. The CDR3 extends over 17 amino acids. V shed 3 bases and J shed 5 bases, with 20 bases lying between them. The germline CDR1 and CDR2 sequences are ENHRY and SYGVKD. Method: immunoSEQ multiplex PCR; TCRdb's copy keeps in-frame clones and lacks some. In the table there are 92,000 or so clones, almost 85% of which are singletons. This clonotype was obtained from a man in his forties with glioma. Some clones in this sample may be carry-over from other donors' samples. The sequences come from PBMCs, collected from a glioma patient treated with radiotherapy, temozolomide or both. This rearrangement joins TRBV10-3 to TRBJ1-3, with D unclear. CDR3 in DNA: TGTGCCATCAGTGATCCAGGACGTACTGTTGGAAGAAACACCATATATTTT. Protein sequence: CAISDPGRTVGRNTIYF.